The 14 T cell receptor beta chains presented below share a single source sample, sequenced in a study of T cell responses to AZD1222 COVID-19 vaccine. The data were produced by immunoSEQ multiplex PCR, yet TCRdb's version contains in-frame clones alone and is incomplete. The profile shows 100,000 to 140,000 clones, 75% to 90% of them singletons. Source: peripheral blood, taken on day 0 of AZD1222 vaccination. The receptors were sampled from an adult in good health.

This clone turned up a few times. The chain couples TRBV4-2 to TRBJ2-7; D not resolved. V was trimmed by 1 base and J by 4 bases, leaving 5 bases between them. Germline CDR1 LGHNA, CDR2 YNFKEQ. This CDR3 contains 12 residues. This CDR3 is CASSQGSYEQYF. The DNA of the CDR3 is TGTGCCAGCAGCCAAGGGTCTTACGAGCAGTACTTC.

The rearrangement uses TRBV30 and TRBJ1-1; D remains ambiguous. The CDR3 runs to 11 residues. The ends were cut back, 3 bases at V and 2 bases at J, with 4 bases in the middle. Germline-derived CDR1 and CDR2 are GTSNPN and SVGIG (reference sequence). The CDR3 is CAWRLNTEAFF. CDR3 coding DNA: TGTGCCTGGAGATTAAACACTGAAGCTTTCTTT. Full variable domain (remainder filled in from reference TRBV30 and TRBJ1-1): SQTIHQWPATLVQPVGSPLSLECTVEGTSNPNLYWYRQAAGRGLQLLFYSVGIGQISSEVPQNLSASRPQDRQFILSSKKLLLSDSGFYLCAWRLNTEAFFGQGTRLTVV.

This sequence joins TRBV29-1 and TRBJ1-4; a weak D match, TRBD1 (5 bases). V lost 3 bases to trimming and J lost 6 bases, with 11 bases between them. The CDR3 spans 13 residues. The V gene's germline CDR1 is SQVTM and CDR2 ANQGSEA. The CDR3 reads CSVDPGLDEKLFF. CDR3 DNA: TGCAGCGTTGATCCAGGGTTGGATGAAAAACTGTTTTTT.

This chain joins TRBV3-1 (or the pseudogene TRBV3-2) and TRBJ1-4, with 10 bases identical to TRBD1. The germline gives CDR1 LGHDT, CDR2 YNNKEL (reference sequence). The length of the CDR3 is 15 residues. Trimming took 3 bases from V and 5 from J; bases not matched to a gene: 3. CDR3 amino acids: CASSHWTGGNEKLFF. For the CDR3, the DNA is TGTGCCAGCAGCCATTGGACAGGGGGGAATGAAAAACTGTTTTTT.

The DNA for the CDR3 is TGCAGCGTTGGTAACACGGGTGAAGCTTTCTTT. This gives the protein CSVGNTGEAFF. The V call is TRBV29-1, the J call TRBJ1-1; D ambiguous. V lost 4 bases and J lost 7, with 10 bases in between. The CDR3 length is 11 residues. Germline V gene lookup returns CDR1 SQVTM and CDR2 ANQGSEA.

The rearrangement joins TRBV5-5 to TRBJ1-2; 11 positions agree with TRBD1. The CDR3 length is 18 residues. Germline trimming cut 0 bases from V and 8 bases from J; bases unmatched to any gene: 15. Germline V gene lookup returns CDR1 SGHKS and CDR2 YYEKEE (reference sequence). DNA for the CDR3: TGTGCCAGCAGCTTGGTGCCCCCGGGACAGGGGGACCCGGGCGGCTACACCTTC. This translates into CASSLVPPGQGDPGGYTF.

The chain is built from TRBV5-1 and TRBJ2-7, with 10 nucleotides matching TRBD1. J gave up 2 bases and V 1 base, and 12 bases lay outside the gene matches. This CDR3 has 18 amino acids. Per the germline V gene, CDR1 is SGHRS and CDR2 is YFSETQ. The DNA for the CDR3 is TGCGCCAGCAGCTTGTGGGAAACCGTGGGACAGGGGACCTACGAGCAGTACTTC. It codes for CASSLWETVGQGTYEQYF.

This clone occurred once. The V gene is TRBV19, the J gene TRBJ1-1; D not certain. V was pared by 6 bases and J by 1 base, with 12 bases between. CDR1 LNHDA and CDR2 SQIVND come from the germline V gene (reference sequence). The CDR3 is 14 amino acids. The CDR3 DNA is TGTGCCAGTAGGGCCCCGGGCCCGAACACTGAAGCTTTCTTT. Amino acids: CASRAPGPNTEAFF.

This clone was observed a single time. The V call is TRBV7-2, the J call TRBJ2-6; D might be TRBD1 or TRBD2, each matching 6 bases. CDR3 length: 18 residues. Germline CDR1 reads SGHTA; CDR2 reads FQGNSA. With 1 base removed from V and 0 bases from J, the gap between germline ends came to 13 bases. CDR3 DNA: TGTGCCAGCAGCTTAGGGGCCAGGGGACTCTCTGGGGCCAACGTCCTGACTTTC. Translated: CASSLGARGLSGANVLTF.

V usage is TRBV29-1 and J usage is TRBJ2-7, with 14 positions matching TRBD2. CDR1 and CDR2 (germline): SQVTM, ANQGSEA. The CDR3 contains 16 residues. V was pared by 6 bases and J by 0 bases, with 7 bases of the junction left unmatched. The CDR3 reads CSVVGLAGESSYEQYF. The CDR3 bases are TGCAGCGTCGTGGGACTAGCGGGAGAGAGCTCCTACGAGCAGTACTTC.

The V gene is TRBV28, the J gene TRBJ2-7; no definite D call. The length of the CDR3 is 11 residues. Trimming removed 7 bases at V and 4 bases at J, with 8 bases between. Germline V gene sequence: CDR1 MDHEN, CDR2 SYDVKM. The CDR3 loop is CASTSSYEQYF. The DNA for the CDR3 is TGTGCCAGCACCTCGTCTTACGAGCAGTACTTC.

This clone was seen repeatedly, ten times or more. This chain connects TRBV9 to TRBJ1-1; D unclear. CDR3 length: 13 residues. In germline, CDR1 is SGDLS, CDR2 YYNGEE. V lost 3 bases and J 7 bases, leaving 13 bases between the germline ends. The CDR3 is CASSADEGNEAFF. The CDR3 DNA sequence: TGTGCCAGCAGCGCTGATGAGGGTAATGAAGCTTTCTTT.

This clone was seen a handful of times. The J gene is TRBJ1-5, the V gene TRBV5-6; 9 bases agree with TRBD1. The CDR3 spans 15 residues. CDR1 is SGHDT, CDR2 YYEEEE, per germline. Unmatched junction bases numbered 4, after V lost 2 bases and J lost 4 bases. In DNA form, the CDR3 reads TGTGCCAGCAGCTTATCCGGGACAGGGAATCAGCCCCAGCATTTT. Residues: CASSLSGTGNQPQHF.

The chain joins TRBV5-5 to TRBJ1-3; no clear D gene. The V end was cut by 3 bases, the J end by 0 bases, with 13 bases between. The CDR3 is 16 residues long. Germline V gene data show CDR1 as SGHKS and CDR2 as YYEKEE (reference sequence). The CDR3 is CASSSISASSGNTIYF. CDR3 nucleotide sequence: TGTGCCAGCAGCTCGATATCAGCGAGCTCTGGAAACACCATATATTTT.